This T cell receptor (beta chain) is drawn from a study of blood T cells in healthy people across ages. A J-beta primer mix and a sample-barcoded 5' primer were used in a second PCR of roughly 6 to 11 cycles. TCRdb reprocessed the 5' RACE reads with MiXCR, giving one entry per CDR3 protein. The sample has hundreds of thousands of distinct CDR3 sequences, about 43% seen once; the top ten hold 30%. Looked up from germline, CDR1 is MNHEY and CDR2 is SVGAGI. With V trimmed by 1 base and J by 1 base, 2 bases remained unmatched. This CDR3 has 16 amino acids. The TCR comes from a man older than 75 in good health. The sequenced material came from blood. The chain uses TRBV6-5 and TRBJ2-2; 8 positions agree with TRBD1. The CDR3 sequence is CASSYLTGVNTGELFF. In DNA form, the CDR3 reads TGTGCCAGCAGTTACTTGACAGGGGTGAACACCGGGGAGCTGTTTTTT.